This is a list of T cell receptor beta chains from one sample in a study of T cell repertoires in cytomegalovirus infection. Each CDR3 protein gets one entry after TCRdb re-called the reads with MiXCR. The data show more than 250,000 distinct CDR3 sequences, around 13% seen once. Sequencing input: PBMCs. These receptors were obtained from a human donor in good health (CMV status not recorded). Some clones in this sample may be carry-over from other donors' samples. The CDR3 runs from the conserved cysteine through the conserved F or W. A D gene is named only where the DNA matches it firmly. A clone size is listed for some rows: how often the clone was seen (once, few, many), or a class if it is expanded.

V	J	D	length	size	DNA	CDR3
TRBV7-9	TRBJ1-4	-	17	many	TGTGCCAGCAGCCCCCGACCCGAAAAGGGGCCAAATGAAAAACTGTTTTTT	CASSPRPEKGPNEKLFF
TRBV24-1	TRBJ2-1	-	15	-	TGTGTCACCAGTGATGTCAGGGCCCCCTACAATGAGCAGTTCTTC	CVTSDVRAPYNEQFF
TRBV4-1	TRBJ2-2	TRBD1	14	many	TGCGCCAGCAGCCAGGACAGGGCAACCGGGGAGCTGTTTTTT	CASSQDRATGELFF
TRBV12-3/TRBV12-4	TRBJ2-1	-	13	many	TGTGCCAGCAGTTTAGGAGCGTTCAATGAGCAGTTCTTC	CASSLGAFNEQFF
TRBV12-3/TRBV12-4	TRBJ2-7	-	11	-	TGTGCCAGCAGCCGTATGGGGGAGCAGTACTTC	CASSRMGEQYF
TRBV12-3/TRBV12-4	TRBJ2-3	-	13	-	TGTGCCAGCAGGCAGGGGAGCACAGATACGCAGTATTTT	CASRQGSTDTQYF
TRBV28	TRBJ1-1	-	16	-	TGTGCCAGCAGTTCCCCCCTGCAGGGGCGAAACACTGAAGCTTTCTTT	CASSSPLQGRNTEAFF
TRBV19	TRBJ1-1	-	15	few	TGTGCCAGTAGTCCCCTGACGGGCGTGAGGACTGAAGCTTTCTTT	CASSPLTGVRTEAFF
TRBV7-2	TRBJ1-5	TRBD1	15	many	TGTGCCAGCAGCAGTACAGGGGGCTCTTATCAGCCCCAGCATTTT	CASSSTGGSYQPQHF
TRBV11-2	TRBJ2-3	TRBD2	17	few	TGTGCCAGCAGCTTGGAGCCGGGGACTAGCGGGATGGATACGCAGTATTTT	CASSLEPGTSGMDTQYF
TRBV7-2	TRBJ2-1	-	15	many	TGTGCCAGCAGCTTCGAGCCCCGGGGCGGCAATGAGCAGTTCTTC	CASSFEPRGGNEQFF
TRBV7-9	TRBJ2-3	-	13	-	TGTGCCAGCAGCTTAGCGCTAGGGGTACTGCAGTATTTT	CASSLALGVLQYF
TRBV9	TRBJ1-2	TRBD1	15	-	TGTGCCAGCAGCGTACCCGGGACAGGGTTTGAGGGCTACACCTTC	CASSVPGTGFEGYTF
TRBV6-2/TRBV6-3	TRBJ1-2	-	14	few	TGTGCCAGCAGAAATGCCGGGACGGTCTATGGCTACACCTTC	CASRNAGTVYGYTF
TRBV20-1	TRBJ1-1	-	13	few	TGCAGTGCTATGGGACCCGGGAACACTGAAGCTTTCTTT	CSAMGPGNTEAFF
TRBV7-2	TRBJ1-6	-	13	few	TGTGCCAGCAGCCCAGGACTCAATTCACCCCTCCACTTT	CASSPGLNSPLHF
TRBV7-3	TRBJ2-1	-	15	-	TGTGCCAGCAGCTCTGACGGGACGAAATACAATGAGCAGTTCTTC	CASSSDGTKYNEQFF
TRBV5-1	TRBJ1-1	-	11	once	TGCGCCAGCAGCTTTCAACCTGAAGCTTTCTTT	CASSFQPEAFF
TRBV4-2	TRBJ2-7	TRBD2	17	few	TGTGCCAGCAGCCAACCCATCGGGACTAGCGGAGCCTACGAGCAGTACTTC	CASSQPIGTSGAYEQYF
TRBV6-5	TRBJ2-1	-	15	few	TGTGCCAGCAGTGCCGGGACCTCGAATTACAATGAGCAGTTCTTC	CASSAGTSNYNEQFF
TRBV7-9	TRBJ2-2	-	13	many	TGTGCCAGCAGCTCCTTAAACACCGGGGAGCTGTTTTTT	CASSSLNTGELFF
TRBV29-1	TRBJ2-7	TRBD1	13	few	TGCAGCGTTGGAGGACAGGGAGCCTACGAGCAGTACTTC	CSVGGQGAYEQYF
TRBV14	TRBJ2-3	TRBD1	19	-	TGTGCCAGCAGCCAAGAGGGGGAGGTCGGACAGGGGGCTACAGATACGCAGTATTTT	CASSQEGEVGQGATDTQYF
TRBV6-5	TRBJ2-6	-	17	-	TGTGCCAGCAGCCAGACTAGGGCCTTAACTGGGGCCAACGTCCTGACTTTC	CASSQTRALTGANVLTF
TRBV20-1	TRBJ2-7	-	14	few	TGCAGTGCTATGGTTAGCGGAGGGTCTCGGGAGCAGTACTTC	CSAMVSGGSREQYF
TRBV12-3/TRBV12-4	TRBJ1-2	-	13	many	TGTGCCAGCAGTTTTGGGGACGGCTATGGCTACACCTTC	CASSFGDGYGYTF
TRBV20-1	TRBJ2-3	-	14	-	TGCAGTGCTAGTTACAGACACAGCACAGATACGCAGTATTTT	CSASYRHSTDTQYF
TRBV20-1	TRBJ1-2	-	13	-	TGCAGTGCTAGAGTCTCCGGGACACCCGGCTACACCTTC	CSARVSGTPGYTF